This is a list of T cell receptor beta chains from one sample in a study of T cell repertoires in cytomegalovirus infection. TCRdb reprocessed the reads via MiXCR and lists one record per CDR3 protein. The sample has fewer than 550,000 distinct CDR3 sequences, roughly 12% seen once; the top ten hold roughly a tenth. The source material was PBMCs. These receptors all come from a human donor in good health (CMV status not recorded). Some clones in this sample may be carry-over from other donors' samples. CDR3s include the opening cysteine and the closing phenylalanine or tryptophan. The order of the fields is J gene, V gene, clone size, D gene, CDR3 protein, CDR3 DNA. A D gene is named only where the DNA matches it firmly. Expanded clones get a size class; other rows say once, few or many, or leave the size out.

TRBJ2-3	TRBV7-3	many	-	CASSLTGGTGADTQYF	TGTGCCAGCAGCTTAACGGGGGGTACTGGGGCAGATACGCAGTATTTT
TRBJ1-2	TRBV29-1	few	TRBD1	CSETGTEDGYTF	TGCAGCGAAACCGGGACAGAAGACGGCTACACCTTC
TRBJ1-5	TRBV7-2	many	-	CASSRRGGRSNQPQHF	TGTGCCAGCAGCCGCCGTGGGGGCAGAAGCAATCAGCCCCAGCATTTT
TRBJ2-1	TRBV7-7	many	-	CASSPGDTYNEQFF	TGTGCCAGCAGCCCCGGGGACACCTACAATGAGCAGTTCTTC
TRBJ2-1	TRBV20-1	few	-	CSAFHNEQFF	TGCAGTGCTTTCCACAATGAGCAGTTCTTC
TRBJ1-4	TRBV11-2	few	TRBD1	CASSLPGQGLREKLFF	TGTGCCAGCAGCCTCCCGGGACAGGGCCTCAGAGAAAAACTGTTTTTT
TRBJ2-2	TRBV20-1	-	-	CSARPTYTGELFF	TGCAGTGCTAGACCGACTTACACCGGGGAGCTGTTTTTT
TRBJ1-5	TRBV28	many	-	CASGEAQHF	TGTGCCAGCGGGGAGGCCCAGCATTTT
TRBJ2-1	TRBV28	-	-	CASSWRGQLNEQFF	TGTGCCAGCAGTTGGAGGGGGCAGCTCAATGAGCAGTTCTTC
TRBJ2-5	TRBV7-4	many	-	CASSYTGKETQYF	TGTGCCAGCAGTTACACAGGGAAGGAGACCCAGTACTTC
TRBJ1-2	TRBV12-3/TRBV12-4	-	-	CASSGPYRKLANYGYTF	TGTGCCAGCAGTGGACCCTACCGTAAACTTGCAAACTATGGCTACACCTTC
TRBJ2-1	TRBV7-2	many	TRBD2	CASSTLAGVSNEQFF	TGTGCCAGCAGCACACTAGCGGGAGTAAGCAATGAGCAGTTCTTC
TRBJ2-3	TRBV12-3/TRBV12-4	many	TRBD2	CASSLTLAGGSTDTQYF	TGTGCCAGCAGTTTAACGCTAGCGGGGGGATCCACAGATACGCAGTATTTT
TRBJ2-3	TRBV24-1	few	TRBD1	CATSDPTGLATDTQYF	TGTGCCACCAGTGATCCGACAGGGCTAGCCACAGATACGCAGTATTTT
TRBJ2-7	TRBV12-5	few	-	CASGLVLRDNYEQYF	TGTGCTAGTGGTTTGGTACTACGGGACAACTACGAGCAGTACTTC
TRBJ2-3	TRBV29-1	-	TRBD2	CSVVGGADTQYF	TGCAGCGTTGTGGGGGGGGCAGATACGCAGTATTTT
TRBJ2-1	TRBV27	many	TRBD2	CASRVSGRAYNEQFF	TGTGCCAGCAGGGTTAGCGGGAGGGCTTACAATGAGCAGTTCTTC
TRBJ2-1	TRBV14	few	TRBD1	CASSRTGTRQFF	TGTGCCAGCAGCCGGACAGGTACTCGGCAGTTCTTC
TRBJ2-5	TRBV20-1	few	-	CSASESGETQYF	TGCAGTGCTTCAGAGTCGGGAGAGACCCAGTACTTC
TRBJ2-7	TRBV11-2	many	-	CASSFDYLDSYEQYF	TGTGCCAGCAGCTTTGACTATCTGGACAGCTACGAGCAGTACTTC
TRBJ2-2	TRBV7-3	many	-	CASSLQGFTGELFF	TGTGCCAGCAGCTTACAAGGGTTCACCGGGGAGCTGTTTTTT
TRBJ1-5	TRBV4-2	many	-	CASSQEGGGQPQHF	TGTGCCAGCAGCCAAGAGGGGGGCGGTCAGCCCCAGCATTTT
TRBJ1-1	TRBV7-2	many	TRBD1	CASSRGQVMNTEAFF	TGTGCCAGCAGCCGGGGACAGGTGATGAACACTGAAGCTTTCTTT
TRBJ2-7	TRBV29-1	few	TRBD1	CSVVGRGDRVTYEQYF	TGCAGCGTTGTTGGTAGGGGGGACAGGGTAACCTACGAGCAGTACTTC
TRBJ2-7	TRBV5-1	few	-	CASSLAPQNEQYF	TGCGCCAGCAGCTTGGCCCCACAGAACGAGCAGTACTTC
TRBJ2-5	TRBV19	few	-	CASSTRDGVETQYF	TGTGCCAGTAGTACCCGGGACGGGGTAGAGACCCAGTACTTC
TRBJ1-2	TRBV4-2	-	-	CASSQEDTRGYTF	TGTGCCAGCAGCCAAGAGGACACTAGGGGCTACACCTTC
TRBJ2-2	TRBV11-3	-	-	CASSPGEAYTGELFF	TGTGCCAGCAGCCCGGGCGAAGCCTACACCGGGGAGCTGTTTTTT
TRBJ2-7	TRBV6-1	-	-	CASSENRARTYEQYF	TGTGCCAGCAGTGAAAACAGGGCGCGTACCTACGAGCAGTACTTC
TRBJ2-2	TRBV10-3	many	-	CAIRADETGELFF	TGTGCCATCAGGGCAGACGAGACCGGGGAGCTGTTTTTT
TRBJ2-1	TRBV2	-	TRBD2	CASNSGLAGGNKFF	TGTGCCAGCAACTCGGGACTAGCGGGAGGGAATAAGTTCTTC
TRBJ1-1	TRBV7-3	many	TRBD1	CASSLGDRGLNTEAFF	TGTGCCAGCAGCCTCGGGGACAGGGGGCTGAACACTGAAGCTTTCTTT
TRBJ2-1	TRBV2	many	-	CASSSQTSAYNEQFF	TGTGCCAGCAGTTCACAGACCTCAGCCTACAATGAGCAGTTCTTC
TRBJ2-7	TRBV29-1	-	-	CSVERDSYEQYF	TGCAGCGTTGAAAGAGACAGCTACGAGCAGTACTTC
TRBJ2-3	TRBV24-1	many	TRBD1	CATSDRNRGGTDTQYF	TGTGCCACCAGTGATCGCAACAGGGGTGGCACAGATACGCAGTATTTT
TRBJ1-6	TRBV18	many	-	CASSPEGGNSPLHF	TGTGCCAGCTCACCAGAAGGGGGGAATTCACCCCTCCACTTT
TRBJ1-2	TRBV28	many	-	CASKPGPNYGYTF	TGTGCCAGCAAGCCAGGGCCTAACTATGGCTACACCTTC
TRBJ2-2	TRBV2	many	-	CASSTGTFMAGELFF	TGTGCCAGCAGTACCGGGACATTTATGGCCGGGGAGCTGTTTTTT
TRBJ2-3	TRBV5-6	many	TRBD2	CASSFSGNPDTQYF	TGTGCCAGCAGCTTTAGCGGGAACCCAGATACGCAGTATTTT
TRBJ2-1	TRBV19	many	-	CASSIPLGGYNEQFF	TGTGCCAGTAGTATACCTCTGGGGGGCTACAATGAGCAGTTCTTC
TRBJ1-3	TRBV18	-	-	CASSPRGLCPFLRITIYF	TGTGCCAGCTCACCACGGGGATTATGCCCCTTCCTTCGAATCACCATATATTTT